This T cell receptor (beta chain) is from a study of read filtering for tumor transcriptome and immune sequencing. Study context: By R-ISS, stages I, II and III held around 8, 15 and 7 patients. Study-wide findings and caveats: RNA-seq captured clonotypes less deeply and reliably than IR-seq. Correlation between methods rose after single-read clonotypes were removed.

Molecular barcoded adaptors covering alpha/delta and beta/gamma chains were used on approximately 400 ng RNA. In TCRdb, the reads were re-called with MiXCR into one record per CDR3 protein. The sample includes 43,000 or so distinct CDR3 sequences, more than 10% of them seen just once. The CDR3 contains 13 residues. V was shortened by 3 bases and J by 0 bases, with 8 bases between the two germline ends. CDR1 SQVTM and CDR2 ANQGSEA come from the germline V gene. This clonotype was observed at least ten times. Its antigen is not known. At the time of active disease, bone marrow was collected from every patient.

The sample was a population of CD138-negative cells sorted from bone marrow. The chain employs TRBV29-1 and TRBJ1-1, with D uncertain. This TCR derives from a donor at least 40 years old with multiple myeloma. CDR3 residues: CSVDGSMNTEAFF. CDR3 nucleotides: TGCAGCGTTGATGGTTCCATGAACACTGAAGCTTTCTTT. The variable domain in full, completed from reference TRBV29-1 and TRBJ1-1, reads SAVISQKPSRDICQRGTSLTIQCQVDSQVTMMFWYRQQPGQSLTLIATANQGSEATYESGFVIDKFPISRPNLTFSTLTVSNMSPEDSSIYLCSVDGSMNTEAFFGQGTRLTVV.